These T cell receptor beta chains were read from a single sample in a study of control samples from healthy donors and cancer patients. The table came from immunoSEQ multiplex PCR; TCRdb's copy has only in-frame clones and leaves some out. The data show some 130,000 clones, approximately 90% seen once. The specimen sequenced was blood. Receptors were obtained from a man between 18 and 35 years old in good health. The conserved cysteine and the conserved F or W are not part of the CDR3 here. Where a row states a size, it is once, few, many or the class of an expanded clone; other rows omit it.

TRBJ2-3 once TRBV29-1 SVGGDRGLADTQY
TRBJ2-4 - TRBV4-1 ASSPGPALAKNIQY
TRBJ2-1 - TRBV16 ASSPSGTGDNEQF
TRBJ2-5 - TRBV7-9 ASSSWDGRQETQY
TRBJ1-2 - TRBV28 ASSFSGEGRYGYT
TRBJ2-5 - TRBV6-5 ASSYSGPAETQY
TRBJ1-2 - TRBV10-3 AISGLEDGYT
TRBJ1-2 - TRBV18 ASSVDTAPKGYT
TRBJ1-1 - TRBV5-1 ASSFPGSNEAF
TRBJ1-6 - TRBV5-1 ASSLERDSPLH
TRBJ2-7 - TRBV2 ASSVHGGATYEQY